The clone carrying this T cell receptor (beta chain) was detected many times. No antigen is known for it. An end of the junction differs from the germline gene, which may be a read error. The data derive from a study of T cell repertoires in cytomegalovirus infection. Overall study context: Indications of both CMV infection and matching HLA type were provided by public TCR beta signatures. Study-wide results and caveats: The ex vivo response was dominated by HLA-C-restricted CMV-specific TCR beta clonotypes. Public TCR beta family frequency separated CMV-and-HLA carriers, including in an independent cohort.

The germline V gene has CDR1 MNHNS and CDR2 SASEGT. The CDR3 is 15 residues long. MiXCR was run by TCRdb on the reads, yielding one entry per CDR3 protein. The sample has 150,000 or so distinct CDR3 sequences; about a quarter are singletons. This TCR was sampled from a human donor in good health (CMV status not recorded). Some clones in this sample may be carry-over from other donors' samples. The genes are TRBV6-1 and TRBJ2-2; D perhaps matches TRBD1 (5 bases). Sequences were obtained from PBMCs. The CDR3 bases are TGTGCCAGCAGAGAAGCAGGGATAGTTCCCGGGGAGCTGTTTTTT. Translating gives CASREAGIVPGELFF.